The T cell receptor beta chain under discussion was sequenced for a study of blood T cell repertoires in COVID-19 (dated by TCRdb to 2019 to 2021). Background for the entire study: Collaborator samples came from the United States, Italy and Spain and covered acute and convalescent phases of COVID-19. Samples were obtained from the ongoing ImmuneRACE study (first 160 participants) and from over 1,000 subjects provided by 6 global collaborators. The material from the prospective study consisted of cDNA or gDNA derived from T cells, B-cell-depleted T cells, or PBMCs. Deeply sampled blood TCRbeta repertoires from subjects exposed to, actively infected with, or recovered from COVID-19 were included in the dataset. A de-identified subject ID, COVID-19 status, age in years and sex were almost always included in the sample metadata. A freely available public database, intended as a resource for researchers studying the immune response to SARS-CoV-2, is where the repertoires were released. Where available, HLA class I and class II types were obtained from metadata supplied by the sample provider rather than from assay-based typing.

TCRbeta CDR3 regions were amplified from genomic DNA by means of the immunoSEQ Assay, a bias-controlled multiplex PCR. Under the source paper's analysis protocol: Within the assay, amplification of reference gene primers was used to estimate how many nucleated cells each sample contained. To quantify the absolute abundance of each unique TCRbeta CDR3 rearrangement, sequence reads were collapsed and filtered. For each sample, productive Simpson clonality was calculated by taking the square root of Simpson's diversity index across productive rearrangements. Drawn from immuneACCESS, this table holds only the in-frame rearrangements with V and J called that TCRdb kept. Clones are partly lost; checked studies trace under half to an unresolved V gene and leave the rest unexplained. That table furnishes V, J and clone size, whereas the DNA furnished D and trimming. The sample profile shows approximately 210,000 clones; around four fifths of them were found once. Roughly 5% of the sample goes to the ten largest clones.

What the authors observed across the whole study: Clinical and demographic metadata were provided uncurated, with the amount varying by source and participant.

The collaborating institutions used their own protocols to collect whole blood in K2EDTA tubes. For TCRbeta analysis, collaborators shipped samples as frozen whole blood, isolated PBMCs, or DNA extracted from either of those sample types. Comment on this clone: Its target antigen remains unknown. The record has no base qualities; no much larger clone is one base away.

Including the terminal cysteine and phenylalanine, the CDR3 comprises 16 residues. Only the CDR3 portion is preserved as DNA: 48 bases, with reading frame beginning at the first base. Based on the germline V gene, the CDR1 and CDR2 sequences are LGHNA and YNFKEQ. V loses 0 bases at its end and J loses 0 bases; junction bases beyond the gene matches: 2. The source material was peripheral blood. The origin of this receptor is a woman between 65 and 79 years old with active or convalescent COVID-19. The rearrangement joined TRBV4-2 to TRBJ2-4, with TRBD2 matching 7 junction bases. The CDR3 loop reads CASSQEGGGAKNIQYF. The DNA sequence reads TGTGCCAGCAGCCAAGAGGGGGGGGGAGCCAAAAACATTCAGTACTTC.